These T cell receptor beta chains were read from a single sample in a study of shared clonotypes between healthy human individuals. Repertoires were generated with immunoSEQ multiplex PCR, while TCRdb's copy carries only in-frame clones and drops some. The data show about 2,100,000 clones, about 93% seen once. The sample consisted of naive CD8+ T cells from PBMCs. These receptors all stem from a man between 18 and 35 years old in good health. Some clones in this sample may be carry-over from other donors' samples. Both conserved end residues are part of each CDR3. The D gene is left open where the match is weak. Part of the rows lack a size; the others show once, few, many or a class for expanded clones.

>TRBV11-2|-|-|TRBJ2-7
CASSQEGEQYF
TGTGCCAGCAGCCAGGAGGGCGAGCAGTACTTC
>TRBV5-1|once|TRBD1|TRBJ2-2
CASSFRDRLTGELFF
TGCGCCAGCAGCTTCCGGGACAGGCTCACCGGGGAGCTGTTTTTT
>TRBV6-1|-|-|TRBJ1-1
CASSESGTRVNTEAFF
TGTGCCAGCAGTGAAAGTGGGACACGAGTGAACACTGAAGCTTTCTTT
>TRBV6-1|-|TRBD1|TRBJ2-7
CASSEFSGGDDEQYF
TGTGCCAGCAGTGAATTTTCAGGGGGCGATGACGAGCAGTACTTC
>TRBV11-2|-|-|TRBJ2-1
CASSLTLGPYNEQFF
TGTGCCAGCAGCTTAACATTGGGGCCCTACAATGAGCAGTTCTTC
>TRBV27|-|-|TRBJ2-3
CASSFIGWDTQYF
TGTGCCAGCAGTTTTATTGGGTGGGATACGCAGTATTTT
>TRBV28|-|-|TRBJ1-1
CASSFSPLGSTEAFF
TGTGCCAGCAGTTTTTCTCCCCTAGGATCCACTGAAGCTTTCTTT
>TRBV29-1|-|-|TRBJ2-7
CSAAGEDEQYF
TGCAGCGCTGCCGGGGAGGACGAGCAGTACTTC
>TRBV28|-|-|TRBJ1-1
CASSLEGRTEAFF
TGTGCCAGCAGTTTAGAGGGGAGGACTGAAGCTTTCTTT
>TRBV7-9|-|-|TRBJ2-5
CASSAGTMETQYF
TGTGCCAGCAGCGCCGGGACAATGGAGACCCAGTACTTC
>TRBV20-1|-|-|TRBJ2-7
CSASPYEQYF
TGCAGTGCCTCCCCCTACGAGCAGTACTTC
>TRBV28|once|-|TRBJ2-7
CASTPTRVSDYEQYF
TGTGCCAGCACTCCCACGAGGGTATCCGACTACGAGCAGTACTTC
>TRBV4-3|-|-|TRBJ1-2
CASSQDLSRGVGYGYTF
TGCGCCAGCAGCCAAGATCTCAGCCGGGGTGTCGGCTATGGCTACACCTTC
>TRBV19|-|TRBD1|TRBJ2-1
CASSIGRTGVNEQFF
TGTGCCAGTAGTATAGGTCGGACAGGGGTCAATGAGCAGTTCTTC
>TRBV7-8|-|-|TRBJ1-4
CASSPLTLKGEKLFF
TGTGCCAGCAGCCCCCTGACACTAAAGGGTGAAAAACTGTTTTTT
>TRBV29-1|-|-|TRBJ2-3
CSVVTAPPDTQYF
TGCAGCGTCGTGACAGCCCCGCCAGATACGCAGTATTTT
>TRBV7-9|-|-|TRBJ2-5
CASSLTAGRGETQYF
TGTGCCAGCAGCTTAACAGCAGGGCGCGGCGAGACCCAGTACTTC
>TRBV5-4|-|-|TRBJ1-1
CASSLDFSHTEAFF
TGTGCCAGCAGCTTGGATTTCAGCCACACTGAAGCTTTCTTT
>TRBV9|-|-|TRBJ2-5
CASSVGGLEETQYF
TGTGCCAGCAGCGTAGGGGGGTTGGAAGAGACCCAGTACTTC
>TRBV28|-|-|TRBJ2-7
CASSFGLREQYF
TGTGCCAGCAGTTTTGGTTTGCGCGAGCAGTACTTC
>TRBV7-9|once|TRBD1|TRBJ1-4
CASSPRDRTTNEKLFF
TGTGCCAGCAGCCCCCGGGACAGAACAACTAATGAAAAACTGTTTTTT
>TRBV9|-|-|TRBJ2-3
CASSATSPSPTDTQYF
TGTGCCAGCAGCGCGACAAGTCCCTCTCCGACAGATACGCAGTATTTT
>TRBV5-5|-|-|TRBJ1-5
CASSFDWTANQPQHF
TGTGCCAGCAGCTTCGATTGGACAGCCAATCAGCCCCAGCATTTT
>TRBV27|-|-|TRBJ2-7
CARTYEQYF
TGTGCCAGGACGTACGAGCAGTACTTC
>TRBV9|-|-|TRBJ2-1
CASSVGLSQGRFF
TGTGCCAGCAGCGTAGGCCTCTCGCAGGGGCGATTCTTC
>TRBV27|-|-|TRBJ1-4
CASSPRDLSTNEKLFF
TGTGCCAGCAGTCCTCGAGATCTATCAACTAATGAAAAACTGTTTTTT
>TRBV6-1|-|TRBD1|TRBJ2-7
CASRDWDRGDEQYF
TGTGCCAGCAGGGACTGGGACAGGGGTGACGAGCAGTACTTC
>TRBV27|-|-|TRBJ2-3
CASSLSIFGRARPDTQYF
TGTGCCAGCAGTTTATCGATCTTTGGGAGAGCGCGGCCAGATACGCAGTATTTT
>TRBV7-6|-|-|TRBJ2-7
CASSLPADGYEQYF
TGTGCCAGCAGCTTACCCGCGGACGGCTACGAGCAGTACTTC
>TRBV27|-|-|TRBJ1-5
CASSLVGSNQPQHF
TGTGCCAGCAGTTTAGTAGGGTCCAATCAGCCCCAGCATTTT
>TRBV4-2|-|TRBD1|TRBJ1-2
CASSQDGRGSGGYTF
TGTGCCAGCAGCCAAGATGGCAGGGGGAGTGGTGGCTACACCTTC
>TRBV7-9|-|TRBD1|TRBJ1-2
CASSPGQGLKYGYTF
TGTGCCAGCAGCCCGGGACAGGGACTAAAGTATGGCTACACCTTC
>TRBV2|-|-|TRBJ1-4
CASSEVEGRSLFF
TGTGCCAGCAGTGAAGTAGAGGGCAGATCACTGTTTTTT
>TRBV6-5|few|TRBD1|TRBJ1-1
CASIFQGVHTEAFF
TGTGCCAGCATCTTCCAGGGGGTCCACACTGAAGCTTTCTTT
>TRBV15|-|-|TRBJ2-3
CATTVEGGSTDTQYF
TGTGCCACCACCGTCGAGGGGGGGTCCACAGATACGCAGTATTTT
>TRBV28|-|-|TRBJ2-2
CASSFLQNTGELFF
TGTGCCAGCAGTTTTCTGCAGAACACCGGGGAGCTGTTTTTT
>TRBV7-9|-|-|TRBJ1-1
CASSPLGWKGYTEAFF
TGTGCCAGCAGCCCCCTGGGCTGGAAGGGATACACTGAAGCTTTCTTT
>TRBV7-3|once|TRBD1|TRBJ1-1
CASSSTGGVGTEAFF
TGTGCCAGCAGCTCGACAGGGGGCGTCGGCACTGAAGCTTTCTTT
>TRBV29-1|-|-|TRBJ2-5
CSVDSRETQYF
TGCAGCGTTGATTCCCGCGAGACCCAGTACTTC
>TRBV12-5|-|-|TRBJ2-1
CASGLDPHGGIEQFF
TGTGCTAGTGGTTTGGATCCTCATGGGGGCATCGAGCAGTTCTTC
>TRBV19|-|TRBD2|TRBJ2-1
CASRDGTSRNNEQFF
TGTGCCAGTAGGGACGGGACTAGCAGGAACAATGAGCAGTTCTTC